This paragraph covers one TCR beta chain sequence. Its antigen remains unknown. This specimen belongs to a study of cytomegalovirus exposure and HLA in healthy donors. CDR3 length equals 15 residues. V dropped 0 bases and J dropped 4 bases, with 12 bases sitting between them. Germline CDR1 LGHNA, CDR2 YNFKEQ. The PCR made use of 60 Vbeta and 13 Jbeta primers. TCRdb keeps only in-frame clones here, not all; method: immunoSEQ multiplex PCR. The table includes about 140,000 clones, roughly 74% detected once. While unrecorded immune exposures were likely, the donors were nominally healthy when sampled. Findings and caveats of the study: A previous analysis found most TCR beta V segments productive roughly 87% or roughly 30% of the time. Later analysis associated a missense DCLRE1C variant with TCR beta V- and J-gene trimming. Roughly even sequencing depth across donors was the assumption behind the presence/absence analyses.

The chain couples TRBV4-2 to TRBJ1-2, with D possibly TRBD1 on 6 matching bases. The sample taken for sequencing was PBMCs. This TCR came from a woman aged 40-49 years in good health and CMV-seropositive. CDR3 sequence: CASSQEAGRGYGYTF. For the CDR3, the DNA is TGTGCCAGCAGCCAAGAAGCAGGCAGGGGCTATGGCTACACCTTC.